The present T cell receptor (beta chain) was sequenced within a study of cytomegalovirus exposure and HLA in healthy donors. Note on this clone: Antigen unknown.

Sequencing used immunoSEQ multiplex PCR; TCRdb keeps in-frame clones, though not all of them. The table records under 250,000 clones, roughly 85% of them present only once. Study-wide results and limits: In vitro work confirmed that a few CMV-associated chains recognize CMV antigens. Most observed TCR sequences were rare, whereas some public TCRs were detected in many donors. Cytomegalovirus status, reportedly, was diagnosed with high specificity and sensitivity by the classifier.

The CDR3 runs 15 residues. Germline V CDR1 and CDR2: SNHLY, FYNNEI. The chain couples TRBV2 to TRBJ2-3; D is perhaps TRBD1 or TRBD2 (6 bases each). The sequenced sample consisted of PBMCs. This sequence was found in a young woman in good health and CMV-seronegative. CDR3 bases: TGTGCTACTCGCCAAACCGGGAGAGGGGGAGATACGCAGTATTTT. Translating gives CATRQTGRGGDTQYF. Supplemented by reference TRBV2 and TRBJ2-3, the full variable domain reads EPEVTQTPSHQVTQMGQEVILRCVPISNHLYFYWYRQILGQKVEFLVSFYNNEISEKSEIFDDQFSVERPDGSNFTLKIRSTKLEDSAMYFCATRQTGRGGDTQYFGPGTRLTVL.